The 6 T cell receptor beta chains below all came from one sample that was sequenced in a study of OX40 agonist ivuxolimab in advanced cancers. The table came from immunoSEQ multiplex PCR; TCRdb's copy has only in-frame clones and leaves some out. The sample includes 70,000 to 100,000 clones, approximately 80% of them seen just once. The material was CD4+ or CD8+ T cells sorted from blood, obtained in a trial of the OX40 agonist ivuxolimab. These receptor sequences come from an adult with an advanced solid tumor such as melanoma, head and neck, liver or kidney cancer.

The V call is TRBV13, the J call TRBJ2-2; 10 nucleotides line up with TRBD1. The CDR3 sequence is 18 residues long. Germline-derived CDR1 and CDR2 are PRHDT and FYEKMQ (reference sequence). Trimming removed 5 bases from V and 3 bases from J; junction bases left unmatched: 12. CDR3 protein: CASSRRRQGAPYTGELFF. The CDR3 coding sequence is TGTGCCAGCAGCCGGCGGCGACAGGGGGCTCCTTACACCGGGGAGCTGTTTTTT. The full variable domain, completed using reference TRBV13 and TRBJ2-2, is AAGVIQSPRHLIKEKRETATLKCYPIPRHDTVYWYQQGPGQDPQFLISFYEKMQSDKGSIPDRFSAQQFSDYHSELNMSSLELGDSALYFCASSRRRQGAPYTGELFFGEGSRLTVL.

This sequence joins TRBV7-2 and TRBJ2-3; perhaps D is TRBD1 or TRBD2 (5 bases each). The CDR3 contains 13 residues. V lost 5 bases, J lost 2 bases, and 8 bases lay in between. Germline CDR1 reads SGHTA; CDR2 reads FQGNSA. The CDR3: CASSRGHTDTQYF. In DNA form, the CDR3 reads TGTGCCAGCAGCCGGGGCCACACAGATACGCAGTATTTT. Full variable domain (rest looked up from reference TRBV7-2 and TRBJ2-3): GAGVSQSPSNKVTEKGKDVELRCDPISGHTALYWYRQSLGQGLEFLIYFQGNSAPDKSGLPSDRFSAERTGGSVSTLTIQRTQQEDSAVYLCASSRGHTDTQYFGPGTRLTVL.

The V and J genes are TRBV29-1 and TRBJ2-1; 13 nucleotides agree with TRBD2. V was clipped by 4 bases and J by 8 bases; unmatched bases: 11. The germline V gene encodes CDR1 SQVTM and CDR2 ANQGSEA. The CDR3 covers 16 residues. The CDR3 nucleotides read TGCAGCGTTGGATCTCGACTAGCGGGGGGCCTGGATGAGCAGTTCTTC. Its protein is CSVGSRLAGGLDEQFF.

The rearrangement joins TRBV6-5 to TRBJ2-7; TRBD2 is a possible D gene (6 bases). This CDR3 has 16 amino acids. CDR1 is MNHEY and CDR2 is SVGAGI in the germline V gene. V lost 0 bases and J 2 bases, leaving 14 bases between the germline ends. This CDR3 reads CASSYSAGTLTYEQYF. The DNA of the CDR3 is TGTGCCAGCAGTTACTCGGCCGGGACTTTAACCTACGAGCAGTACTTC.

The chain carries TRBV7-2 and TRBJ2-5, with 7 bases identical to TRBD2. The CDR3 runs 15 residues. After removal of 7 bases from V and 14 bases from J, the junction contained 22 bases not matched to a gene. Germline V CDR1 and CDR2: SGHTA, FQGNSA. CDR3 in amino acids: CASNPGPEAGVKSYF. Here the CDR3 DNA reads TGTGCCAGCAACCCAGGCCCCGAGGCGGGGGTTAAATCCTACTTC.

This chain joins TRBV5-8 and TRBJ1-6; D is uncertain. Germline loops: CDR1 SGHTS, CDR2 YDEGEE. Trimming shortened V by 2 bases and J by 0 bases, and 12 bases separated the two germline ends. This CDR3 is built from 17 residues. The CDR3 protein is CASSFDPYGSYNSPLHF. CDR3 sequence (DNA): TGTGCCAGCAGCTTTGACCCCTATGGCTCCTATAATTCACCCCTCCACTTT.